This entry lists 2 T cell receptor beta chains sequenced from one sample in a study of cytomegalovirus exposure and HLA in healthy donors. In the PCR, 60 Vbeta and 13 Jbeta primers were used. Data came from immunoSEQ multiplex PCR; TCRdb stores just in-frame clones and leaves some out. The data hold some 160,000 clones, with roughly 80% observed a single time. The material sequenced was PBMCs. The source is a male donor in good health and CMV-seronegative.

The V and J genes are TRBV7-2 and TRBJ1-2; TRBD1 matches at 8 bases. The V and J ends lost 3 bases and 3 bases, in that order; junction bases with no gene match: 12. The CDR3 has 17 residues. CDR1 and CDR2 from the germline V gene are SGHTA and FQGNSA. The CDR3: CASSLGTGRKRDYGYTF. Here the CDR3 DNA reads TGTGCCAGCAGCTTGGGGACAGGCCGAAAGCGGGACTATGGCTACACCTTC.

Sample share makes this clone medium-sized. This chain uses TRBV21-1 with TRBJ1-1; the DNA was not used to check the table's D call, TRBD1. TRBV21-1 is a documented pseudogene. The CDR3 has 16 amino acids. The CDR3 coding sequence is TGTGCCAGCAGCAAAGTCAGGACAGTTGTGAACACTGAAGCTTTCTTT. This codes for CASSKVRTVVNTEAFF.